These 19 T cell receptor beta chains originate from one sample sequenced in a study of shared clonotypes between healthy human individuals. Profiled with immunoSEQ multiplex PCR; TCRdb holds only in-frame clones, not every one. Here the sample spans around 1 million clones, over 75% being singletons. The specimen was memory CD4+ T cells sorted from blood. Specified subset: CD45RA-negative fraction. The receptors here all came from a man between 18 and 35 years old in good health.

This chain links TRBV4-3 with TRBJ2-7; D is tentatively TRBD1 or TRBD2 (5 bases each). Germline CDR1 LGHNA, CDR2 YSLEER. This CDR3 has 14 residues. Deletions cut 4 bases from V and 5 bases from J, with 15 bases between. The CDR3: CASSPLPGRHEQYF. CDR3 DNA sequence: TGCGCCAGCAGCCCCCTCCCGGGACGGCACGAGCAGTACTTC.

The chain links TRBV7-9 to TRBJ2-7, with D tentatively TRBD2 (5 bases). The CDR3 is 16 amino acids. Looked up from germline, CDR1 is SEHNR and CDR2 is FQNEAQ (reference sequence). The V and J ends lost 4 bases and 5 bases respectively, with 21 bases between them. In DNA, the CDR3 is TGTGCCAGCAGCTCGCTGGCACCGGAGGATATCCACGAGCAGTACTTC. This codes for CASSSLAPEDIHEQYF.

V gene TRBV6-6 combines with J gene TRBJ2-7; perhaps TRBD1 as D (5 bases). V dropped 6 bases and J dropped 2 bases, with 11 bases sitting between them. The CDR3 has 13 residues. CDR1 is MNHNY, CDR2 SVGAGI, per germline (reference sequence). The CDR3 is CASRPQGTYEQYF. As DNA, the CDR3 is TGTGCCAGCAGACCGCAGGGAACCTACGAGCAGTACTTC.

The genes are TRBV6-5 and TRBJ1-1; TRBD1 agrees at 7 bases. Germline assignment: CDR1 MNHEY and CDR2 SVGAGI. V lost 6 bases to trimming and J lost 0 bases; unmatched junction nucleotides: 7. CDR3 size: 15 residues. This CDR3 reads CASRFRGRMNTEAFF. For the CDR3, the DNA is TGTGCCAGCAGGTTCAGGGGGAGGATGAACACTGAAGCTTTCTTT.

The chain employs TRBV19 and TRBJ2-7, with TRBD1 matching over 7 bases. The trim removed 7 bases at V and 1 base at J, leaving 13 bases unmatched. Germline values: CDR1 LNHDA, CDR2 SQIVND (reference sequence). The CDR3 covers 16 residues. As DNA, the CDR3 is TGTGCCAGTACCAACAGGGGTAGGGACGGGTCCTACGAGCAGTACTTC. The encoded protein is CASTNRGRDGSYEQYF.

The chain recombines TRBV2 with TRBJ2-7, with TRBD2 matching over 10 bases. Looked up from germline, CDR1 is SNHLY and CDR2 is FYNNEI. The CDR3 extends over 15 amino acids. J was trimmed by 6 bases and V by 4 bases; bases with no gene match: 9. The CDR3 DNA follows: TGTGCCAGCAGTGGTTTGGTACTAGCGGGACTCGAGCAGTACTTC. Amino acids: CASSGLVLAGLEQYF. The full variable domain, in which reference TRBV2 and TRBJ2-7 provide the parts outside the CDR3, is EPEVTQTPSHQVTQMGQEVILRCVPISNHLYFYWYRQILGQKVEFLVSFYNNEISEKSEIFDDQFSVERPDGSNFTLKIRSTKLEDSAMYFCASSGLVLAGLEQYFGPGTRLTVT.

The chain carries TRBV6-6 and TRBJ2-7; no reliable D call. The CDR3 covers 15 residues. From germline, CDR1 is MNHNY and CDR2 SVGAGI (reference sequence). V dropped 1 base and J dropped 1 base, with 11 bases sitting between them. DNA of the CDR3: TGTGCCAGCAGTTACTTAGGTCACGGGTCCTACGAGCAGTACTTC. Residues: CASSYLGHGSYEQYF.

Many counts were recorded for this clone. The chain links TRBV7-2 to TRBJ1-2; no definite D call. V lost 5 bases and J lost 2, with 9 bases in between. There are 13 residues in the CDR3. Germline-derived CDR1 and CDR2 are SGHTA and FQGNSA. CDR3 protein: CASSPLNNYGYTF. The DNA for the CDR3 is TGTGCCAGCAGCCCCTTGAACAACTATGGCTACACCTTC. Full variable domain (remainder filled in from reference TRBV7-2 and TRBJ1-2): GAGVSQSPSNKVTEKGKDVELRCDPISGHTALYWYRQSLGQGLEFLIYFQGNSAPDKSGLPSDRFSAERTGGSVSTLTIQRTQQEDSAVYLCASSPLNNYGYTFGSGTRLTVV.

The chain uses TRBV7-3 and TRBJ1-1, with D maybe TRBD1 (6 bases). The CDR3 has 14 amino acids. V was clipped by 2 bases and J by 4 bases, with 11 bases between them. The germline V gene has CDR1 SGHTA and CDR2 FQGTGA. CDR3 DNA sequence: TGTGCCAGCAGCTTAGCTACAGGGAGCACTGAAGCTTTCTTT. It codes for CASSLATGSTEAFF.

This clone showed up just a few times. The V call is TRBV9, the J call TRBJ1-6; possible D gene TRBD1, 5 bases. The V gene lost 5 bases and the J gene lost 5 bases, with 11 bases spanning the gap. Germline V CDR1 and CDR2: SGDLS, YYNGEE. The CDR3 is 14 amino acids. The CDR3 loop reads CASRLGTDNSPLHF. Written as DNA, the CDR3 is TGTGCCAGCAGATTGGGGACCGATAATTCACCCCTCCACTTT.

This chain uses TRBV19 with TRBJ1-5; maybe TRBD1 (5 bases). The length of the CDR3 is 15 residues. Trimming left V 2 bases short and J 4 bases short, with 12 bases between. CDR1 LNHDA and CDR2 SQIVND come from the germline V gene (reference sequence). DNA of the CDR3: TGTGCCAGTAGTATAACAAGGTGGGGGAATCAGCCCCAGCATTTT. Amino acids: CASSITRWGNQPQHF.

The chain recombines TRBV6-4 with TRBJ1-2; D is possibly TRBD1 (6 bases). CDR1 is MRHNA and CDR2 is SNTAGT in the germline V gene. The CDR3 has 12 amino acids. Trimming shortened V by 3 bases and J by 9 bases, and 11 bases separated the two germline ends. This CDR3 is CASSDLGGSYTF. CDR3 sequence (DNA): TGTGCCAGCAGTGATCTGGGGGGCAGCTACACCTTC.

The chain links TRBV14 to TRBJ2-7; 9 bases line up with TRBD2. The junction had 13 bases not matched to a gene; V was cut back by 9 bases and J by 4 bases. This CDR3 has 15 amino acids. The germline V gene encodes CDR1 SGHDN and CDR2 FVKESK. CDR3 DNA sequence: TGTGCCAGGATACGACAAGCTAGCGGGATATACGAGCAGTACTTC. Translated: CARIRQASGIYEQYF.

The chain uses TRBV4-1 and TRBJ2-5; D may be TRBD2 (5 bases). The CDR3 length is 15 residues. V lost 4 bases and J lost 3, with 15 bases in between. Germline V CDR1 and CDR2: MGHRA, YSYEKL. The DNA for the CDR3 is TGCGCCAGCAGCCGGGGTGTAGGACTGGAAGAGACCCAGTACTTC. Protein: CASSRGVGLEETQYF.

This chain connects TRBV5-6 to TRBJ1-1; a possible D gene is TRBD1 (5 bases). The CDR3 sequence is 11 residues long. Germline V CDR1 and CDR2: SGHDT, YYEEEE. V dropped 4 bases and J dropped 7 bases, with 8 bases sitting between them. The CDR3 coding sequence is TGTGCCAGCAGCACGGGGGGTGAAGCTTTCTTT. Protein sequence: CASSTGGEAFF. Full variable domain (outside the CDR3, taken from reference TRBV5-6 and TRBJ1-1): DAGVTQSPTHLIKTRGQQVTLRCSPKSGHDTVSWYQQALGQGPQFIFQYYEEEERQRGNFPDRFSGHQFPNYSSELNVNALLLGDSALYLCASSTGGEAFFGQGTRLTVV.

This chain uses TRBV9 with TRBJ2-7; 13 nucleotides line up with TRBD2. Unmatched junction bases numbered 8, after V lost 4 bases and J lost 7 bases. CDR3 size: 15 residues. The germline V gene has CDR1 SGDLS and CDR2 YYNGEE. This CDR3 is CASSPSGTSGEEQYF. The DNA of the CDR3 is TGTGCCAGCAGCCCATCCGGGACTAGCGGGGAAGAGCAGTACTTC.

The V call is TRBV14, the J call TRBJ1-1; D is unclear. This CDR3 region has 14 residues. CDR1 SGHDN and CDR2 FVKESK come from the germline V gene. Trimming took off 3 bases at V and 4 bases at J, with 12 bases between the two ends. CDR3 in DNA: TGTGCCAGCAGCCACTTGGGGTCAGGCACTGAAGCTTTCTTT. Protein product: CASSHLGSGTEAFF.

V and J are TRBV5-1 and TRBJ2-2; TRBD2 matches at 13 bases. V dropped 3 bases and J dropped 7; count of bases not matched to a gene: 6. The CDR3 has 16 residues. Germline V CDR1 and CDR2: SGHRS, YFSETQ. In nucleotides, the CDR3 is TGCGCCAGCAGCTCTGGACTAGCGGGAGTATACGGGGAGCTGTTTTTT. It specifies CASSSGLAGVYGELFF.

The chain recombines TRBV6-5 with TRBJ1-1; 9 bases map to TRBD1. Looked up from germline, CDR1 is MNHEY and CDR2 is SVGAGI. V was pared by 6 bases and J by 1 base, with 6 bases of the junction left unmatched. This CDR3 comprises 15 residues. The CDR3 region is CASRGTGLKNTEAFF. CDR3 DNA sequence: TGTGCCAGCAGGGGGACAGGGCTGAAGAACACTGAAGCTTTCTTT.